The 30 T cell receptor beta chains presented below share a single source sample, sequenced in a study of T cell responses to AZD1222 COVID-19 vaccine (dated by TCRdb to the early 2020s). Library creation used the immunoSEQ multiplex PCR assay. This is the immuneACCESS table as TCRdb keeps it, with only in-frame sequences that have V and J called. A part of the clones is gone; compared with another copy, unresolved V genes explain less than half, and the rest is unexplained. The table for this sample lists 150,000 or so clones; roughly 90% of them were counted only once. Clones ranked in the top ten supply about 20% of the sample. The time point label here, explained by the study, means: baseline before first vaccination. The specimen was peripheral blood, collected on day 0 of AZD1222 vaccination. The receptors here all came from an adult in good health.

J is TRBJ1-2 and V is TRBV30; no clear D. Germline CDR1 and CDR2: GTSNPN and SVGIG (reference sequence). Between the trimmed V and J ends, which lost 0 bases and 3 bases, there was a span of 20 bases. The CDR3 spans 17 residues. The CDR3 bases are TGTGCCTGGAGTGTACTATCCCTCGGTTACAGCCACTATGGCTACACCTTC. Translated: CAWSVLSLGYSHYGYTF. The whole variable domain, remainder taken from reference TRBV30 and TRBJ1-2, is SQTIHQWPATLVQPVGSPLSLECTVEGTSNPNLYWYRQAAGRGLQLLFYSVGIGQISSEVPQNLSASRPQDRQFILSSKKLLLSDSGFYLCAWSVLSLGYSHYGYTFGSGTRLTVV.

J is TRBJ2-5 and V is TRBV7-9; D ambiguous. The germline V gene has CDR1 SEHNR and CDR2 FQNEAQ (reference sequence). CDR3 size: 14 residues. V lost 3 bases and J 2 bases, leaving 10 bases between the germline ends. CDR3 DNA sequence: TGTGCCAGCAGCTTCTCCGCGGTACAAGAGACCCAGTACTTC. This translates into CASSFSAVQETQYF.

DNA of the CDR3: TGTGCCAGCAGGGGGGCCCCGGGGACCCAGTACTTC. Translation gives CASRGAPGTQYF. The chain has TRBV6-5 and TRBJ2-5; maybe TRBD1 (6 bases). CDR1 and CDR2 (germline): MNHEY, SVGAGI. V was shortened by 6 bases and J by 7 bases, with 12 bases between the two germline ends. The CDR3 is 12 residues long.

The V and J genes are TRBV9 and TRBJ1-2; TRBD1 is a possible D gene (6 bases). Germline values: CDR1 SGDLS, CDR2 YYNGEE. V lost 5 bases to trimming and J lost 6 bases, with 20 bases between them. The CDR3 consists of 15 residues. In nucleotides, the CDR3 is TGTGCCAGCAGATACCCGGGTACAGGGAGAGATGGCTACACCTTC. Translating gives CASRYPGTGRDGYTF. The variable domain in full, with the rest retrieved from reference TRBV9 and TRBJ1-2, is DSGVTQTPKHLITATGQRVTLRCSPRSGDLSVYWYQQSLDQGLQFLIQYYNGEERAKGNILERFSAQQFPDLHSELNLSSLELGDSALYFCASRYPGTGRDGYTFGSGTRLTVV.

The chain is built from TRBV18 and TRBJ1-1; 7 bases agree with TRBD1. CDR1 KGHSH and CDR2 LQKENI come from the germline V gene. The CDR3 contains 13 residues. The trim removed 5 bases at V and 7 bases at J, leaving 7 bases unmatched. CDR3 region: CASSEQTGFEAFF. The CDR3 nucleotides are TGTGCCAGCTCAGAACAGACAGGGTTTGAAGCTTTCTTT.

The chain employs TRBV30 and TRBJ2-4; tentative D call: TRBD2 (6 bases). The length of the CDR3 is 12 residues. CDR1 GTSNPN and CDR2 SVGIG come from the germline V gene (reference sequence). Trimming took off 4 bases at V and 11 bases at J, with 15 bases between the two ends. As DNA, the CDR3 is TGTGCCTGGACGACCGGCGGGGATCTTCAGTACTTC. This codes for CAWTTGGDLQYF.

The V gene is TRBV6-2 or TRBV6-3, the J gene TRBJ1-2; D call uncertain. This CDR3 region has 13 residues. Germline CDR1 MNHEY, CDR2 SVGEGT. Trimming stripped 2 bases from V and 2 bases from J, with 6 bases between. CDR3 nucleotides: TGTGCCAGCAGTTACAAGTCCAACTATGGCTACACCTTC. This sequence encodes CASSYKSNYGYTF.

This clone was counted between two and nine times. The V and J genes are TRBV4-1 and TRBJ1-5; D possibly corresponds to TRBD1 (6 bases). From germline, CDR1 is MGHRA and CDR2 YSYEKL. This CDR3 has 16 residues. The V end lost 3 bases, the J end lost 7 bases, and 19 bases lay between the germline ends. CDR3: CASSQIQGARGQPQHF. As DNA, the CDR3 is TGCGCCAGCAGCCAGATACAGGGAGCGCGGGGCCAGCCCCAGCATTTT.

V gene TRBV4-3 combines with J gene TRBJ1-6; D possibly corresponds to TRBD1 (6 bases). This CDR3 region has 15 residues. Germline V gene data show CDR1 as LGHNA and CDR2 as YSLEER. Trimming removed 4 bases at V and 6 bases at J, with 13 bases between. The CDR3 spells CASSRNGGGNSPLHF. The CDR3 bases are TGCGCCAGCAGCCGTAACGGGGGCGGTAATTCACCCCTCCACTTT.

This rearrangement joins TRBV5-4 to TRBJ2-3; D not certain. The V end lost 0 bases, the J end lost 0 bases, and 5 bases lay between the germline ends. The CDR3 runs 14 residues. Germline CDR1 and CDR2: SGHNT and YYREEE (reference sequence). The CDR3 sequence: CASSLDGSTDTQYF. The CDR3 DNA sequence: TGTGCCAGCAGCTTGGACGGGAGCACAGATACGCAGTATTTT.

The chain is built from TRBV6-5 and TRBJ1-3; D not resolved. CDR1 is MNHEY and CDR2 is SVGAGI in the germline V gene. Between the trimmed V and J ends, which lost 2 bases and 4 bases, there was a span of 15 bases. CDR3 length: 16 residues. The CDR3 coding sequence is TGTGCCAGCAGTTACGCCCCTTACGCGAGCGGAAACACCATATATTTT. Protein sequence: CASSYAPYASGNTIYF.

This rearrangement joins TRBV24-1 to TRBJ2-7; D is possibly TRBD1 (6 bases). The V and J ends lost 6 bases and 2 bases respectively, with 10 bases between them. The germline gives CDR1 KGHDR, CDR2 SFDVKD. The CDR3 extends over 13 amino acids. CDR3 sequence: CATSTTGAYEQYF. The DNA of the CDR3 is TGTGCCACCAGTACGACAGGCGCCTACGAGCAGTACTTC.

This clone was picked up one time. Because it lacks the conserved phenylalanine or tryptophan at the end, this CDR3 is likely a read error. This sequence joins TRBV5-1 and TRBJ1-2; D remains ambiguous. The length of the CDR3 is 15 residues. Germline lookup yields CDR1 SGHRS and CDR2 YFSETQ. Trimming stripped 3 bases from V and 6 bases from J, with 18 bases between. In DNA, the CDR3 is TGCGCCAGCAGCTACCTGGATACGTATCGGGATGGCTACACCCTC. Protein product: CASSYLDTYRDGYTL.

This chain connects TRBV2 to TRBJ2-1, with D tentatively TRBD2 (5 bases). V was shortened by 5 bases and J by 10 bases, with 18 bases between the two germline ends. This CDR3 region has 14 residues. CDR1 SNHLY and CDR2 FYNNEI come from the germline V gene. The CDR3 coding sequence is TGTGCCAGCAGTCGCATTACTAGTCCGGACGAGCAGTTCTTC. Its translation: CASSRITSPDEQFF.

The chain's CDR3 is CASSLGGARNTIYF. CDR3 DNA sequence: TGTGCCAGCAGCCTCGGGGGGGCGAGGAACACCATATATTTT. The chain recombines TRBV5-6 with TRBJ1-3; a possible D gene is TRBD1 (6 bases). The CDR3 loop spans 14 amino acids. V lost 4 bases, J lost 7 bases, and 15 bases lay in between. Germline V gene sequence: CDR1 SGHDT, CDR2 YYEEEE. Together with reference TRBV5-6 and TRBJ1-3, the CDR3 gives the full variable domain: DAGVTQSPTHLIKTRGQQVTLRCSPKSGHDTVSWYQQALGQGPQFIFQYYEEEERQRGNFPDRFSGHQFPNYSSELNVNALLLGDSALYLCASSLGGARNTIYFGEGSWLTVV.

This chain uses TRBV7-9 with TRBJ2-5; the match to TRBD2 covers 10 bases. The junction had 6 bases not matched to a gene; V was cut back by 7 bases and J by 4 bases. The CDR3 runs 14 residues. Per germline, CDR1 SEHNR and CDR2 FQNEAQ (reference sequence). As DNA, the CDR3 is TGTGCCAGCACCAGCGGGAGGGCCCTAGAGACCCAGTACTTC. It codes for CASTSGRALETQYF.

The chain joins TRBV28 to TRBJ1-2, with D possibly matching TRBD1 (6 bases). The CDR3 extends over 14 amino acids. Trimming removed 8 bases at V and 4 bases at J, with 17 bases between. Germline V gene sequence: CDR1 MDHEN, CDR2 SYDVKM. CDR3 bases: TGTGCCAGCGCCGATCACGGGGGCCTCTATGGCTACACCTTC. It yields the protein CASADHGGLYGYTF.

The count of this clone is one. The chain combines TRBV7-3 with TRBJ2-7, with D uncertain. This CDR3 has 14 amino acids. Between the trimmed V and J ends, which lost 2 bases and 0 bases, there was a span of 8 bases. The V gene's germline CDR1 is SGHTA and CDR2 FQGTGA. CDR3 amino acids: CASSLADGSYEQYF. The CDR3, as DNA: TGTGCCAGCAGCTTAGCGGACGGCTCCTACGAGCAGTACTTC.

The V gene is TRBV2, the J gene TRBJ1-1, with TRBD1 as a possible D gene (5 bases). Germline lookup yields CDR1 SNHLY and CDR2 FYNNEI. V shed 6 bases and J shed 0 bases, with 8 bases lying between them. This CDR3 comprises 13 residues. CDR3 residues: CASSMGVNTEAFF. The DNA for the CDR3 is TGTGCCAGCAGCATGGGGGTGAACACTGAAGCTTTCTTT.

This clone has more than one count but fewer than ten. The chain employs TRBV7-9 and TRBJ2-2, with 7 bases lining up with TRBD1. The CDR3 loop spans 16 amino acids. V gave up 2 bases and J gave up 4 bases; unmatched junction bases: 7. The germline V gene has CDR1 SEHNR and CDR2 FQNEAQ (reference sequence). This chain's CDR3 is CASSLWGRGSTGELFF. The CDR3 bases are TGTGCCAGCAGCTTATGGGGCAGGGGGAGCACCGGGGAGCTGTTTTTT.

A note on this clone: The identical CDR3 is also encoded by other nucleotide sequences in the sample. The chain combines TRBV30 with TRBJ1-1; D uncertain. In germline, CDR1 is GTSNPN, CDR2 SVGIG (reference sequence). The ends were cut back, 2 bases at V and 6 bases at J, with 7 bases in the middle. This CDR3 contains 11 residues. The CDR3 DNA reads as TGTGCCTGGAGTCTCGGGGCTGAAGCTTTCTTT. Translated, it gives CAWSLGAEAFF. Full variable domain (outside the CDR3, taken from reference TRBV30 and TRBJ1-1): SQTIHQWPATLVQPVGSPLSLECTVEGTSNPNLYWYRQAAGRGLQLLFYSVGIGQISSEVPQNLSASRPQDRQFILSSKKLLLSDSGFYLCAWSLGAEAFFGQGTRLTVV.

The chain links TRBV2 to TRBJ2-3, with TRBD2 matching 8 bases. With 4 bases clipped from V and 5 bases from J, the junction kept 5 bases outside the gene matches. This CDR3 comprises 14 residues. CDR1 is SNHLY and CDR2 is FYNNEI in the germline V gene. The CDR3 loop reads CASSVQRGLDTQYF. CDR3 in DNA: TGTGCCAGCAGTGTCCAGCGGGGGTTAGATACGCAGTATTTT.

In the case of this clone: The same CDR3 can be traced to other DNA sequences in this sample. J is TRBJ1-1 and V is TRBV2; no reliable D call. The germline V gene encodes CDR1 SNHLY and CDR2 FYNNEI. This CDR3 is built from 14 residues. Trimming removed 3 bases from V and 5 bases from J, with 13 bases in between. The CDR3 DNA reads TGTGCCAGCAGTGAGGTAGGGCTGGGGACTGAAGCTTTCTTT. This gives the protein CASSEVGLGTEAFF.

This clone was seen only once. The J gene is TRBJ1-2, the V gene TRBV29-1, with D maybe TRBD1 (6 bases). This CDR3 comprises 15 residues. Trimming shortened V by 6 bases and J by 8 bases, and 25 bases separated the two germline ends. Germline CDR1 SQVTM, CDR2 ANQGSEA. The CDR3 DNA sequence: TGCAGCGTCACAACCTACCGGGACAAACGGGGGGGCTACACCTTC. Translation: CSVTTYRDKRGGYTF. Drawing the rest from reference TRBV29-1 and TRBJ1-2, the complete variable domain is SAVISQKPSRDICQRGTSLTIQCQVDSQVTMMFWYRQQPGQSLTLIATANQGSEATYESGFVIDKFPISRPNLTFSTLTVSNMSPEDSSIYLCSVTTYRDKRGGYTFGSGTRLTVV.

This sequence joins TRBV4-1 and TRBJ1-1, with D uncertain. V was cut by 4 bases and J by 2 bases, with 11 bases left in between. The CDR3 covers 14 residues. CDR1 MGHRA and CDR2 YSYEKL come from the germline V gene. DNA of the CDR3: TGCGCCAGCAGCCGCGACGGCGCCAACACTGAAGCTTTCTTT. Translating it yields CASSRDGANTEAFF.

The V call is TRBV4-3, the J call TRBJ1-1; D is perhaps TRBD1 (5 bases). Trimming removed 0 bases at V and 7 bases at J, with 15 bases between. There are 15 residues in the CDR3. Germline V gives CDR1 LGHNA, CDR2 YSLEER. The CDR3 sequence is CASSQEWGGAGEAFF. The CDR3 DNA is TGCGCCAGCAGCCAAGAATGGGGCGGAGCCGGTGAAGCTTTCTTT.

This clone was seen only a few times. The CDR3 sequence is CATERGPGNQPQHF. CDR3 nucleotide sequence: TGTGCCACCGAACGGGGCCCCGGGAATCAGCCCCAGCATTTT. The rearrangement uses TRBV2 and TRBJ1-5; a possible D gene is TRBD1 (5 bases). The V end was cut by 10 bases, the J end by 4 bases, with 17 bases between. This CDR3 spans 14 amino acids. Germline CDR1 and CDR2: SNHLY and FYNNEI.

The rearrangement links TRBV29-1 to TRBJ2-3, with 7 nucleotides matching TRBD2. Per the germline V gene, CDR1 is SQVTM and CDR2 is ANQGSEA. The CDR3 is 14 amino acids. V gave up 7 bases and J gave up 1 base; unmatched junction bases: 8. Here the CDR3 DNA reads TGCAGCGGGGAGGGAGGGAAGGGCACAGATACGCAGTATTTT. Translation gives CSGEGGKGTDTQYF.

The chain recombines TRBV6-5 with TRBJ1-5, with D possibly being TRBD1 (5 bases). Per germline, CDR1 MNHEY and CDR2 SVGAGI. The CDR3 is 14 residues long. Trimming shortened V by 6 bases and J by 1 base, and 10 bases separated the two germline ends. The CDR3 here is CASRGDGSNQPQHF. CDR3 sequence (DNA): TGTGCCAGCAGGGGGGATGGGAGCAATCAGCCCCAGCATTTT.

The chain has TRBV14 and TRBJ2-2; D tentatively reads TRBD1 or TRBD2 (6 bases each). The V end was cut by 7 bases, the J end by 14 bases, with 20 bases between. The CDR3 consists of 13 residues. CDR1 and CDR2 from the germline V gene are SGHDN and FVKESK. The CDR3 here is CASTIMEGGPLFF. The CDR3 nucleotides are TGTGCCAGCACCATAATGGAGGGGGGCCCCCTGTTTTTT.